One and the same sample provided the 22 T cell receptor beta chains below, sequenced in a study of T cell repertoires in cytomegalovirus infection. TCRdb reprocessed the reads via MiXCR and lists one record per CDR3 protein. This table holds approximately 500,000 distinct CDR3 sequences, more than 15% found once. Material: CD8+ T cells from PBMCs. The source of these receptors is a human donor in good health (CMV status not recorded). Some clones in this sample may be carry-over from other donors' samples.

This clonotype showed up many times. The CDR3 here is CASSSEGYEQYF. In DNA form, the CDR3 reads TGTGCCAGCAGTTCGGAGGGCTACGAGCAGTACTTC. The rearrangement joins TRBV12-3 or TRBV12-4 to TRBJ2-7, with a tentative D call TRBD2 (6 bases). This CDR3 region has 12 residues. V lost 4 bases to trimming and J lost 3 bases, with 7 bases between them.

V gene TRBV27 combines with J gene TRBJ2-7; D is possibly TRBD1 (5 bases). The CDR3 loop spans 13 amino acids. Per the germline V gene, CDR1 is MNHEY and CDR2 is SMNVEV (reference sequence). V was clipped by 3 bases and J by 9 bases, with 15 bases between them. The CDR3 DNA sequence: TGTGCCAGCAGTTTCTCGACAGCCCTTGCGCAGTACTTC. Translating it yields CASSFSTALAQYF.

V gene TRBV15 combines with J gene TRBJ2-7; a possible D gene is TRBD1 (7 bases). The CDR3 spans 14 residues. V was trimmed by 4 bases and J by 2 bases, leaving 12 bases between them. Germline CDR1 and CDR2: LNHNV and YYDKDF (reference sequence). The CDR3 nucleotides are TGTGCCACCAGCATCAGCAGGGGGGCCTACGAGCAGTACTTC. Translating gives CATSISRGAYEQYF.

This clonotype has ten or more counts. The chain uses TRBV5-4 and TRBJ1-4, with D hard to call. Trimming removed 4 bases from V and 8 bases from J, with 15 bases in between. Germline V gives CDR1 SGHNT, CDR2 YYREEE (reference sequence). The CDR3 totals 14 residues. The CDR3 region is CASSGRGGPEKLFF. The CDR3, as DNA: TGTGCCAGCAGCGGCCGCGGAGGGCCCGAAAAACTGTTTTTT.

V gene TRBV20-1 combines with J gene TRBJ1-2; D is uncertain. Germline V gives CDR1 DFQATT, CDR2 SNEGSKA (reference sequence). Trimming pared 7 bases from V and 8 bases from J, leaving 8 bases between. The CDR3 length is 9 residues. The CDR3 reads CSVVGGYTF. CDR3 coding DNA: TGCAGTGTCGTGGGCGGCTACACCTTC.

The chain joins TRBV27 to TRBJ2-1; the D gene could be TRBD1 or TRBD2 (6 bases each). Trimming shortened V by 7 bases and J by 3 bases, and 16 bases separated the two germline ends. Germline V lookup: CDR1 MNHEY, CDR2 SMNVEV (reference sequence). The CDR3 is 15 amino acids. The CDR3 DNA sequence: TGTGCCAGCACTCCGGAGGGGGGCCGCTACAATGAGCAGTTCTTC. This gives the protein CASTPEGGRYNEQFF.

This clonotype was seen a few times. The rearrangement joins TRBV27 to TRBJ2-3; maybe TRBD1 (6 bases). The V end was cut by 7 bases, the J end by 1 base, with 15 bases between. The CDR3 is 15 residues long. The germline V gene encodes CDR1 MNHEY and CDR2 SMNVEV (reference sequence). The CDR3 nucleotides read TGTGCCAGCACTATTCGACCAGGGGGCACAGATACGCAGTATTTT. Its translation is CASTIRPGGTDTQYF.

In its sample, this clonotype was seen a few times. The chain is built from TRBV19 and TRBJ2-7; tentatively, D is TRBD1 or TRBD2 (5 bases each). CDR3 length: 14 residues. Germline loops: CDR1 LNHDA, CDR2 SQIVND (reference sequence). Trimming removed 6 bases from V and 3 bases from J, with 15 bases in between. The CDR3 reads CASRKPGASYEQYF. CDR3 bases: TGTGCCAGTAGGAAGCCCGGGGCTAGCTACGAGCAGTACTTC. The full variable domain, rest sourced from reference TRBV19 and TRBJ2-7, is DGGITQSPKYLFRKEGQNVTLSCEQNLNHDAMYWYRQDPGQGLRLIYYSQIVNDFQKGDIAEGYSVSREKKESFPLTVTSAQKNPTAFYLCASRKPGASYEQYFGPGTRLTVT.

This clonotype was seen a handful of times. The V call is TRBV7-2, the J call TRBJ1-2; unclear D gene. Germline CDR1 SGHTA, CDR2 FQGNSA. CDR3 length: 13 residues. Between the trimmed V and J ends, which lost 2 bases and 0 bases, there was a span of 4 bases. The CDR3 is CASSLNANYGYTF. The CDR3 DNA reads TGTGCCAGCAGCTTAAATGCTAACTATGGCTACACCTTC.

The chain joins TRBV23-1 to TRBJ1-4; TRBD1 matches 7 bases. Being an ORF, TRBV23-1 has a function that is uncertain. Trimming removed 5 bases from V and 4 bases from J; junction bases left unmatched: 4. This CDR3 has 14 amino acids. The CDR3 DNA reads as TGCGCCAGCAGTTCCGACAGGGTTAATGAAAAACTGTTTTTT. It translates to CASSSDRVNEKLFF.

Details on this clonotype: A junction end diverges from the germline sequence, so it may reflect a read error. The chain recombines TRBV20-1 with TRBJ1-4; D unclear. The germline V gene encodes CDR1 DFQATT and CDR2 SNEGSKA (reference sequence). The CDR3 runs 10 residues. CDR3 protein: CSALREKLLF. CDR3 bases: TGCAGTGCCCTAAGAGAAAAACTGCTTTTT.

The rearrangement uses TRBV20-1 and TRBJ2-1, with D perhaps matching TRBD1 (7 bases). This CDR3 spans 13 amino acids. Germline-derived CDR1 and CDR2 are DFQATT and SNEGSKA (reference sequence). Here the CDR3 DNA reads TGCCCAGGCCCCAGGGGGGCATACAATGAGCAGTTCTTC. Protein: CPGPRGAYNEQFF.

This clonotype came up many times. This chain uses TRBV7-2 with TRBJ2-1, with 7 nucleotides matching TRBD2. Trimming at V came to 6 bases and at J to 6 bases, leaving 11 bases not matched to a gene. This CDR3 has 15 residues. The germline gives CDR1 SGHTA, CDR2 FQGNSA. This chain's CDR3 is CASSPREVLSNEQFF. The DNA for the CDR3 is TGTGCCAGCAGTCCCCGGGAGGTGCTCTCCAATGAGCAGTTCTTC.

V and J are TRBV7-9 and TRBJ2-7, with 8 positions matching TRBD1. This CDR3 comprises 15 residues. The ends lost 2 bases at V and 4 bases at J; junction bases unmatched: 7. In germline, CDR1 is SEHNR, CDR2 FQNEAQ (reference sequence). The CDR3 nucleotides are TGTGCCAGCAGCTTACGACAGGGGCTCTCTTACGAGCAGTACTTC. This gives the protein CASSLRQGLSYEQYF.

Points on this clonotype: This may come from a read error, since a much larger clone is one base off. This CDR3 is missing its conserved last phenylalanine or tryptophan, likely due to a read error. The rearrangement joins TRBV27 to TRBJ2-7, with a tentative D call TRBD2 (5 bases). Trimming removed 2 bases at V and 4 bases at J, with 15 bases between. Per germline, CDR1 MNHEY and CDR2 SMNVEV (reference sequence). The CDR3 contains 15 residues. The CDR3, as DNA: TGTGCCAGCAGTTTAGTGCGCGGGCTCGGTTACGAGCAGTACTTA. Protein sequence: CASSLVRGLGYEQYL.

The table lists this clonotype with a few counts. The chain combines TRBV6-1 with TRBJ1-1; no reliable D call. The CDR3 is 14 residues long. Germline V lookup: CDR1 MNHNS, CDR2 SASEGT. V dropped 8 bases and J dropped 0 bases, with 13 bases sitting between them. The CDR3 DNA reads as TGTGCCAGCCGACACCGTGGATTGAACACTGAAGCTTTCTTT. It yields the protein CASRHRGLNTEAFF.

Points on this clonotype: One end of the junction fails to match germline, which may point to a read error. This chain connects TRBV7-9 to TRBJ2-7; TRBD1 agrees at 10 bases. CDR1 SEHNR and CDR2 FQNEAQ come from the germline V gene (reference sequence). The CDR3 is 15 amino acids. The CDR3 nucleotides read TGTGCCAGCAGCTCTGGGACAGGGGTACCCTACGAGCAGTGCTTC. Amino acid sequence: CASSSGTGVPYEQCF.

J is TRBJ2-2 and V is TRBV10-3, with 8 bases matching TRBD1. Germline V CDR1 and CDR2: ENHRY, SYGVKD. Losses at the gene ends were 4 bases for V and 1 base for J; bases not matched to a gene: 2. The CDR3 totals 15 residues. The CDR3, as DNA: TGTGCCATCAGTGCCGGGACAGGGAACACCGGGGAGCTGTTTTTT. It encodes CAISAGTGNTGELFF.

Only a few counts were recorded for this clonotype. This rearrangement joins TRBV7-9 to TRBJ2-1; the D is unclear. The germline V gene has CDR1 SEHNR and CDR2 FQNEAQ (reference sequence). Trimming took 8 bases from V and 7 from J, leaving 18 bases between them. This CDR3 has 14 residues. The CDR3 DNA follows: TGTGCCAGCGACCTCTCCCACCAAAGGAATGAGCAGTTCTTC. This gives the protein CASDLSHQRNEQFF.

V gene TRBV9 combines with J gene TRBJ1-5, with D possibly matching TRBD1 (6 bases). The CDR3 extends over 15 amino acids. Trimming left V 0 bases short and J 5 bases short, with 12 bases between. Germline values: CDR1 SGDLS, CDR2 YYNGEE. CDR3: CASSVAGGRDQPQHF. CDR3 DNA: TGTGCCAGCAGCGTAGCTGGGGGCAGGGATCAGCCCCAGCATTTT.

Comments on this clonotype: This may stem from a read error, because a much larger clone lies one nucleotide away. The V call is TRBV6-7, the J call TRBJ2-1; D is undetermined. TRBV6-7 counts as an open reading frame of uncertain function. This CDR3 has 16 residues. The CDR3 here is CASSLGCWRLPNEPFF. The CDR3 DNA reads TGTGCCAGCAGTTTGGGGTGTTGGAGACTCCCTAATGAGCCGTTCTTC.

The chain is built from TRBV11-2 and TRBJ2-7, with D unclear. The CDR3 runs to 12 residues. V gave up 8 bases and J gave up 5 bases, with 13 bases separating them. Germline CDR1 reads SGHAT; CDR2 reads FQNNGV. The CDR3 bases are TGTGCCAGCGGGAAGGGCATGGACGAGCAGTACTTC. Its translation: CASGKGMDEQYF.